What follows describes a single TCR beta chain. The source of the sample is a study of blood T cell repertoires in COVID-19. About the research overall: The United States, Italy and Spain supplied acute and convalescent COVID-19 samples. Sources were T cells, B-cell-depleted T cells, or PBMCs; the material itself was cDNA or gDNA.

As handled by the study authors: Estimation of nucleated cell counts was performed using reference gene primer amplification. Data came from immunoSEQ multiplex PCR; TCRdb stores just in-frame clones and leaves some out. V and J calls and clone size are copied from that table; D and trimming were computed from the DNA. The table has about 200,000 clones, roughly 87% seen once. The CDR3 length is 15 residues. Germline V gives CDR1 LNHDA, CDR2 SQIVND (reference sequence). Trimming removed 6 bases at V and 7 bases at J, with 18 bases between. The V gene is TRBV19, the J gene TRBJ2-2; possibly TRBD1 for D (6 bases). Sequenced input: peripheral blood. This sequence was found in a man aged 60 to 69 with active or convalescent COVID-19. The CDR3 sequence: CASSPRRTAGGELFF. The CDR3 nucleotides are TGTGCCAGTAGCCCCCGAAGGACAGCAGGCGGGGAGCTGTTTTTT.